This T cell receptor (beta chain) came from a study of CXCR3-negative and CXCR3-positive naive CD8 T cells. Study results and caveats: Hydrophobicity of TRB CDR3s was greater in CXCR3-positive naive cells than in CXCR3-negative naive cells. Sequencing showed both naive subsets with comparably high diversity, and memory CD8+ cells much lower.

Concerning this clonotype: What it recognizes is unknown.

CDR3 size: 13 residues. Germline V gives CDR1 SQVTM, CDR2 ANQGSEA. UMI-tagged TRB cDNA libraries were built via 5' RACE. TCRdb re-called the 5' RACE reads; every CDR3 protein appears as one record, without DNA. The specimen's table records around 60,000 distinct CDR3 sequences. The V call is TRBV29-1, the J call TRBJ2-7; TCRdb picks TRBD1, but there is no DNA to check that call. The TCR comes from a human donor in good health. Some clones in this sample may be carry-over from other donors' samples. Sequencing was performed on naive CXCR3+ CD8+ T cells from blood. Regarding subset: CD45RO-CCR7+CD27+CD95- naive CD8+ T cells expressing CXCR3 (TNR3+). The CDR3 region is CSVQTDQGYEQYF.